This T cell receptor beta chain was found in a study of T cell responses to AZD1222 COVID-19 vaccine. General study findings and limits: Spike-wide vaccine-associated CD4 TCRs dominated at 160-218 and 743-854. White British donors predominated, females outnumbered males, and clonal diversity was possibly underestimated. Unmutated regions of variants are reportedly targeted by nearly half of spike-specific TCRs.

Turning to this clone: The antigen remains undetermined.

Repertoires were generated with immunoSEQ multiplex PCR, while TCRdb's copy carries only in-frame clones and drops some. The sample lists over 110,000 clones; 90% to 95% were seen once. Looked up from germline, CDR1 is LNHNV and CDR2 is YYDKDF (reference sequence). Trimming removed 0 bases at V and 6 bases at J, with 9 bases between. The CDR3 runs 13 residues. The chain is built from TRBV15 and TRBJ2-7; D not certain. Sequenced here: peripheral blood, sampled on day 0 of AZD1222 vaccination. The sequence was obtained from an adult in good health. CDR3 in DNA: TGTGCCACCAGCAGAGATCGGAGCGTCGAGCAGTACTTC. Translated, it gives CATSRDRSVEQYF.